These T cell receptor beta chains were read from a single sample in a study of cytomegalovirus exposure and HLA in healthy donors. TCRdb's table, derived via immunoSEQ multiplex PCR, lists solely in-frame clones and lacks some. The data hold around 120,000 clones, with just under 75% observed a single time. Sequences were obtained from PBMCs. Receptor source: a man aged 45-65 years in good health and CMV-seropositive. CDR3s include the opening cysteine and the closing phenylalanine or tryptophan. The order of the fields is J gene, CDR3 length, clone size, V gene, CDR3 protein. A row's size may be missing; if present it is once, few, many or a size class.

TRBJ2-7 14 once TRBV4-2 CASSPDGHSYEQYF
TRBJ1-4 15 - TRBV2 CASTAEAASNEKLFF
TRBJ2-1 19 - TRBV9 CASSVGPLERGSSYNEQFF
TRBJ1-5 17 once TRBV5-6 CASSLSAGALLDQPQHF
TRBJ1-2 13 - TRBV4-1 CASSQDRGLSYTF
TRBJ1-2 15 few TRBV6-1 CASSRQIQGQGGYTF
TRBJ1-2 15 - TRBV12-5 CASGLPYMGSEGYTF
TRBJ2-1 16 - TRBV5-4 CASTHTGTGSYNEQFF
TRBJ2-5 15 few TRBV2 CASSRDRERRETQYF
TRBJ2-7 15 few TRBV19 CASSTRGTRSYEQYF
TRBJ2-2 19 - TRBV7-8 CASSLVVLAGGPNTGELFF
TRBJ2-7 15 - TRBV9 CASSVGPPGAYEQYF
TRBJ2-1 15 - TRBV5-1 CASSWSGTTHNEQFF
TRBJ2-1 14 - TRBV19 CASKRVAGGGEQFF
TRBJ2-5 16 few TRBV4-2 CASSLTTSGGQETQYF
TRBJ1-1 14 - TRBV5-6 CASSPIPGNTEAFF
TRBJ2-5 15 - TRBV5-6 CASSALGPGQETQYF
TRBJ1-1 15 few TRBV19 CASSTAGGRGTEAFF
TRBJ1-2 14 - TRBV19 CASSLGQGAYGYTF
TRBJ1-1 13 few TRBV2 CASSDRDRGEAFF
TRBJ2-2 14 - TRBV9 CASSVGLNTGELFF
TRBJ2-5 15 - TRBV10-3 CAISASGGEQETQYF
TRBJ2-7 15 - TRBV7-2 CASSLQGTASYEQYF
TRBJ2-2 19 - TRBV11-2 CASSAKDSPWGIRSGELFF
TRBJ1-2 21 - TRBV14 CASSQGGIGDQEGGAHYGYTF
TRBJ1-2 14 - TRBV7-2 CASSLSAANYGYTF
TRBJ1-5 14 - TRBV15 CATRRTGTRQPQHF
TRBJ2-5 15 few TRBV7-6 CASSFDTGGWETQYF
TRBJ2-2 18 - TRBV2 CASSEPSGVVANTGELFF
TRBJ2-2 15 once TRBV2 CASSVRGGDAGELFF
TRBJ2-1 13 - TRBV5-5 CASSSHGINEQFF
TRBJ2-2 16 - TRBV5-1 CASSLETGAYTGELFF
TRBJ1-4 14 - TRBV2 CASSDGQGREKLFF
TRBJ1-4 15 once TRBV5-1 CASSLASGSNEKLFF
- 14 - TRBV28 CASSALDGSYEQYF